Below are 25 T cell receptor beta chains sequenced from a single sample in a study of T cell repertoires in cytomegalovirus infection. In TCRdb, the reads were re-called with MiXCR into one record per CDR3 protein. The profile shows approximately 700,000 distinct CDR3 sequences, 35% to 40% of them singletons. The sequenced material came from PBMCs. The receptor source for this set is a human donor in good health (CMV status not recorded). Some clones in this sample may be carry-over from other donors' samples.

A note on this clonotype: This may arise from a read error, as a much more abundant clone is one base away. The rearrangement joins TRBV27 to TRBJ1-1, with D possibly being TRBD1 (5 bases). From germline, CDR1 is MNHEY and CDR2 SMNVEV (reference sequence). The CDR3 contains 12 residues. DNA of the CDR3: TGTTCCAGCAGCTCCGGGGGACGGGAAGCTTTCTTT. This gives the protein CSSSSGGREAFF.

This clonotype was seen a handful of times. The chain uses TRBV11-2 and TRBJ2-7, with TRBD1 matching 8 bases. The CDR3 totals 15 residues. With V trimmed by 4 bases and J by 12 bases, 17 bases remained unmatched. Germline CDR1 and CDR2: SGHAT and FQNNGV. Written as DNA, the CDR3 is TGTGCCAGCAGCTCCACCAATTTACGACAGGGGAGCGTGTACTTC. Its protein product is CASSSTNLRQGSVYF.

The chain links TRBV11-1 to TRBJ2-5; D is perhaps TRBD1 or TRBD2 (5 bases each). Germline values: CDR1 SGHAT, CDR2 FQDESV (reference sequence). V lost 3 bases and J 9 bases, leaving 17 bases between the germline ends. The CDR3 totals 14 residues. The CDR3 loop is CASSFLEHRGPQYF. For the CDR3, the DNA is TGTGCCAGCAGCTTTTTAGAGCATCGGGGACCCCAGTACTTC.

V gene TRBV19 combines with J gene TRBJ1-5; the D gene is possibly TRBD1 (6 bases). This CDR3 contains 13 residues. V lost 5 bases and J lost 7, with 12 bases in between. CDR1 is LNHDA, CDR2 SQIVND, per germline (reference sequence). The CDR3 DNA reads TGTGCCAGTAGTCACACAGGGTTACAGCCCCAGCATTTT. The encoded protein is CASSHTGLQPQHF. Full variable domain (rest looked up from reference TRBV19 and TRBJ1-5): DGGITQSPKYLFRKEGQNVTLSCEQNLNHDAMYWYRQDPGQGLRLIYYSQIVNDFQKGDIAEGYSVSREKKESFPLTVTSAQKNPTAFYLCASSHTGLQPQHFGDGTRLSIL.

Worth noting for this clonotype: This sequence may be a read error, since a much larger clone differs from it by one base. The genes are TRBV7-2 and TRBJ1-1, with 7 bases aligning to TRBD1. Germline CDR1 is SGHTA and CDR2 is FQGNSA. J lost 3 bases, V lost 1 base, and 14 bases had no gene match. The CDR3 is 18 residues long. CDR3 sequence reads: CASSLERNRGSRDTEAFF. The CDR3 coding sequence is TGTGCCAGCAGCTTAGAAAGAAACAGGGGCTCGAGAGACACTGAAGCTTTCTTT.

V usage is TRBV23-1 and J usage is TRBJ2-7; TRBD1 matches at 7 bases. TRBV23-1 is flagged as an ORF with uncertain function. V shed 8 bases, J shed 7 bases, and the junction held 17 bases outside the gene matches. CDR3 length: 15 residues. The CDR3: CASSDRAVPFREQYF. The CDR3 DNA follows: TGCGCCAGCTCCGACAGGGCTGTCCCCTTTCGGGAGCAGTACTTC.

In its sample, this clonotype was seen a few times. This chain uses TRBV6-6 with TRBJ2-3; 10 nucleotides align to TRBD1. The CDR3 loop spans 20 amino acids. After removal of 0 bases from V and 4 bases from J, the junction contained 16 bases not matched to a gene. Per germline, CDR1 MNHNY and CDR2 SVGAGI (reference sequence). The CDR3 loop is CASSYSSGTGEGTRADTQYF. The CDR3 region has the DNA TGTGCCAGCAGTTACTCCTCCGGGACAGGGGAGGGTACCAGGGCAGATACGCAGTATTTT.

The J gene is TRBJ1-1, the V gene TRBV6-5; 9 nucleotides align to TRBD1. The CDR3 has 17 amino acids. The J segment lost 5 bases and the V segment lost 1 base, leaving 11 bases of the junction unmatched. Germline V lookup: CDR1 MNHEY, CDR2 SVGAGI. The DNA for the CDR3 is TGTGCCAGCAGTTACTTAATCATAACAGGGGGCGAAACTGAAGCTTTCTTT. Translating it yields CASSYLIITGGETEAFF.

This clonotype was observed a few times. This chain connects TRBV20-1 to TRBJ2-3; 7 nucleotides agree with TRBD1. CDR1 DFQATT and CDR2 SNEGSKA come from the germline V gene (reference sequence). The V and J ends lost 6 bases and 2 bases, in that order; junction bases with no gene match: 5. This CDR3 contains 13 residues. The DNA of the CDR3 is TGCAGTGCCGGGACAGTCCTCACAGATACGCAGTATTTT. The encoded protein is CSAGTVLTDTQYF.

DNA of the CDR3: TGTGCCAGCGGCCTGAGTTCCGGGGGGGAAGCTTTCTTT. Protein sequence: CASGLSSGGEAFF. The J gene is TRBJ1-1, the V gene TRBV5-6; TRBD1 might be the D (5 bases). The CDR3 is 13 amino acids. V lost 7 bases and J lost 8, with 18 bases in between. Germline CDR1 SGHDT, CDR2 YYEEEE.

J is TRBJ2-5 and V is TRBV6-5; D could derive from TRBD1 or TRBD2 (6 bases each). CDR1 MNHEY and CDR2 SVGAGI come from the germline V gene. With 3 bases removed from V and 2 bases from J, the gap between germline ends came to 16 bases. CDR3 length: 16 amino acids. CDR3 coding DNA: TGTGCCAGCAGTTATTTGCCCACAGGGACTCAAGAGACCCAGTACTTC. Its translation: CASSYLPTGTQETQYF.

In its sample, this clonotype was seen a few times. The DNA of the CDR3 is TGTGCCAGTAGTCCCCGACAGGGCGCGAATCAGCCCCAGCATTTT. Translating it yields CASSPRQGANQPQHF. The chain recombines TRBV19 with TRBJ1-5; 7 nucleotides align to TRBD1. There are 15 residues in the CDR3. The V gene end was trimmed by 5 bases and the J gene end by 4 bases; junction bases not matched to a gene: 8. Germline V gene sequence: CDR1 LNHDA, CDR2 SQIVND (reference sequence).

This clonotype was observed a few times. The V call is TRBV20-1, the J call TRBJ1-1; D unclear. CDR1 and CDR2 from the germline V gene are DFQATT and SNEGSKA (reference sequence). This CDR3 is built from 12 residues. V lost 3 bases to trimming and J lost 1 base, with 6 bases between them. The CDR3 DNA is TGCAGTGCTAGTACCGGGAACACTGAAGCTTTCTTT. Its translation: CSASTGNTEAFF.

The chain is built from TRBV7-6 and TRBJ2-7; 10 nucleotides line up with TRBD1. The junction had 1 base not matched to a gene; V was cut back by 6 bases and J by 2 bases. Germline V gene lookup returns CDR1 SGHVS and CDR2 FNYEAQ. This CDR3 spans 13 amino acids. CDR3: CASRGTGAYEQYF. The CDR3 DNA follows: TGTGCCAGCAGGGGGACAGGGGCCTACGAGCAGTACTTC.

This chain connects TRBV7-8 to TRBJ1-2; TRBD1 is a possible D gene (5 bases). Germline CDR1 and CDR2: SGHVS and FQNEAQ. With 1 base removed from V and 6 bases from J, the gap between germline ends came to 9 bases. This CDR3 comprises 13 residues. CDR3 coding DNA: TGTGCCAGCAGCTTAGGAGGGGTGGATGGCTACACCTTC. It translates to CASSLGGVDGYTF. Variable domain in full (rest from reference TRBV7-8 and TRBJ1-2): GAGVSQSPRYKVAKRGQDVALRCDPISGHVSLFWYQQALGQGPEFLTYFQNEAQLDKSGLPSDRFFAERPEGSVSTLKIQRTQQEDSAVYLCASSLGGVDGYTFGSGTRLTVV.

Concerning this clonotype: Sequence at one end of the junction differs from germline and may be a read error. The rearrangement uses TRBV7-2 and TRBJ2-3, with TRBD2 matching 9 bases. The germline V gene encodes CDR1 SGHTA and CDR2 FQGNSA. The CDR3 spans 16 residues. In DNA, the CDR3 is TGTGCCATCAGCCCCAGACTAGCGGAGAGCACAGATACGCAGTATTTT. Its protein is CAISPRLAESTDTQYF.

The chain employs TRBV6-5 and TRBJ2-1; 7 nucleotides match TRBD2. This CDR3 has 16 amino acids. V was pared by 5 bases and J by 0 bases, with 7 bases of the junction left unmatched. Per germline, CDR1 MNHEY and CDR2 SVGAGI. CDR3 sequence reads: CASSVTSRSSYNEQFF. CDR3 sequence (DNA): TGTGCCAGCAGTGTGACTAGCAGGAGCTCCTACAATGAGCAGTTCTTC.

The chain employs TRBV27 and TRBJ1-1, with 8 positions matching TRBD1. V shed 8 bases, J shed 3 bases, and the junction held 11 bases outside the gene matches. The length of the CDR3 is 15 residues. Germline CDR1 MNHEY, CDR2 SMNVEV (reference sequence). DNA for the CDR3: TGTGCCAGCGCGGCCGGGACAGGCTGGGACACTGAAGCTTTCTTT. Translated, it gives CASAAGTGWDTEAFF.

This clonotype has only a few counts. The V and J genes are TRBV12-3 or TRBV12-4 and TRBJ1-5; 7 bases are shared with TRBD1. This CDR3 is 19 amino acids long. The junction had 19 bases not matched to a gene; V was cut back by 4 bases and J by 4 bases. The CDR3 loop reads CASSSRPLGGREKNQPQHF. CDR3 coding DNA: TGTGCCAGCAGTTCTCGGCCCCTAGGGGGCAGGGAGAAAAATCAGCCCCAGCATTTT.

The chain has TRBV11-3 and TRBJ2-1; 8 bases align to TRBD1. Germline trimming cut 0 bases from V and 8 bases from J; bases unmatched to any gene: 3. This CDR3 comprises 14 residues. Germline V CDR1 and CDR2: SGHNT, YENEEA. CDR3 sequence: CASSLEQGEDEQFF. Written as DNA, the CDR3 is TGTGCCAGCAGCTTAGAACAGGGGGAGGATGAGCAGTTCTTC.

The chain recombines TRBV29-1 with TRBJ1-2, with TRBD1 matching 8 bases. This CDR3 is 13 amino acids long. The trim removed 7 bases at V and 0 bases at J, leaving 4 bases unmatched. Germline-derived CDR1 and CDR2 are SQVTM and ANQGSEA. The CDR3 coding sequence is TGCAGCGCTACAGGGGGGCCTAACTATGGCTACACCTTC. This gives the protein CSATGGPNYGYTF.

The chain employs TRBV27 and TRBJ2-3; D remains ambiguous. CDR3 length: 13 residues. CDR1 and CDR2 (germline): MNHEY, SMNVEV (reference sequence). Trimming left V 3 bases short and J 6 bases short, with 10 bases between. The CDR3: CASSFVSSDTQYF. The CDR3 bases are TGTGCCAGCAGTTTTGTGAGTTCCGATACGCAGTATTTT.

This clonotype was seen a handful of times. The V and J genes are TRBV6-5 and TRBJ1-2; D is perhaps TRBD1 (5 bases). The CDR3 loop spans 14 amino acids. Germline V gene sequence: CDR1 MNHEY, CDR2 SVGAGI. The germline V and J ends were trimmed by 4 bases and 8 bases, with 17 bases remaining between them. The CDR3 DNA follows: TGTGCCAGCAGTTCCTTTGCAGGGTCAATCGGCTACACCTTC. Residues: CASSSFAGSIGYTF.

This chain links TRBV11-2 with TRBJ2-2; D tentatively fits TRBD1 or TRBD2 (5 bases each). CDR3 length: 17 amino acids. Germline V CDR1 and CDR2: SGHAT, FQNNGV. The V and J ends lost 5 bases and 1 base respectively, with 17 bases between them. CDR3 residues: CASSIGERGQNTGELFF. The CDR3 DNA follows: TGTGCCAGCAGCATAGGGGAGAGGGGCCAGAACACCGGGGAGCTGTTTTTT.

Turning to this clonotype: The DNA is omitted, as the CDR3 cannot be located on it reliably, and the CDR3 follows TCRdb's listing. The chain has TRBV9 and TRBJ1-2; the D call of TRBD1 is as the table states it, not checked on the DNA. The CDR3 length equals 14 residues, ends included. Looked up from germline, CDR1 is SGDLS and CDR2 is YYNGEE. The CDR3: CASSVAGGAGGYPF.